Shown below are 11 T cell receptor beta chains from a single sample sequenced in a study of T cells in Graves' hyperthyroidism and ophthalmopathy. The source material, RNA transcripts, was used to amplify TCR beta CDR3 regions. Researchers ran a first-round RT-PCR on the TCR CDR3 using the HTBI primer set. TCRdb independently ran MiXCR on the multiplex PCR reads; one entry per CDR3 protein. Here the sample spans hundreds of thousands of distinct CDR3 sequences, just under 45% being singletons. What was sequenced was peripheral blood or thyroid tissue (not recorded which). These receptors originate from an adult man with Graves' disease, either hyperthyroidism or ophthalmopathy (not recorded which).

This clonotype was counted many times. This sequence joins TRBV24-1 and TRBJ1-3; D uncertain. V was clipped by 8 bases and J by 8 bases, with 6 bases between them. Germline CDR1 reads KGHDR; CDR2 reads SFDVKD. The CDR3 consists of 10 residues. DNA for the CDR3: TGTGCCACCACGGAGGACACCATATATTTT. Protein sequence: CATTEDTIYF.

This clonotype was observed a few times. DNA for the CDR3: TGTGCCAGCAGTGTCGTGGGTTTGGGTGAAAAACTGTTTTTT. Amino acid sequence: CASSVVGLGEKLFF. The chain couples TRBV6-5 to TRBJ1-4; D not resolved. The CDR3 spans 14 residues. The germline V gene encodes CDR1 MNHEY and CDR2 SVGAGI. The germline V and J ends were trimmed by 5 bases and 7 bases, with 14 bases remaining between them.

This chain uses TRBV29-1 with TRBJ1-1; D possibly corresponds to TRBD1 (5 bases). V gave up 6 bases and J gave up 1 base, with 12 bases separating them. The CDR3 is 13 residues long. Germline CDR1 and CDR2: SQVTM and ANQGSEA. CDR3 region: CSVRPGGNTEAFF. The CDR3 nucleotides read TGCAGCGTGAGACCCGGGGGGAACACTGAAGCTTTCTTT.

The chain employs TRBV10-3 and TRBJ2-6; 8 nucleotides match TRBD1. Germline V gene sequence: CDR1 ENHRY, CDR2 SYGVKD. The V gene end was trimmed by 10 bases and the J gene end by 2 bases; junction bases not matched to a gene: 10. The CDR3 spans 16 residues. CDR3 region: CATGQDRAPGANVLTF. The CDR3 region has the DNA TGTGCCACCGGGCAGGACAGGGCGCCTGGGGCCAACGTCCTGACTTTC.

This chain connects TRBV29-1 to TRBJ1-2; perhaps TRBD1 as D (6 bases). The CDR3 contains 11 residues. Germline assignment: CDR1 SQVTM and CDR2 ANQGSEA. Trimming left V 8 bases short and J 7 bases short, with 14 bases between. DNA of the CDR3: TGCAGCTCGTACAGGGATCCTGGCTACACCTTC. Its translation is CSSYRDPGYTF.

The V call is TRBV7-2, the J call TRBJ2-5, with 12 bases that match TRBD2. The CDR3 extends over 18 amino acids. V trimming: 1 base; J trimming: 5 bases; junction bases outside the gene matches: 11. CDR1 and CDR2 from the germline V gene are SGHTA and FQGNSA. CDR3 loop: CASSLVPWTSGTEETQYF. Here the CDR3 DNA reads TGTGCCAGCAGCTTAGTCCCGTGGACTAGCGGGACCGAGGAGACCCAGTACTTC.

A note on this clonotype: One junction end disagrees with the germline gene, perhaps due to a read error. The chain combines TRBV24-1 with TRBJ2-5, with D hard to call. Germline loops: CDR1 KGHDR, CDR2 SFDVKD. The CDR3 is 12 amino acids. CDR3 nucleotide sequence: TGTGCCAGCAGTCCCCGAGCGGAGACCCAGTACTTC. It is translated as CASSPRAETQYF.

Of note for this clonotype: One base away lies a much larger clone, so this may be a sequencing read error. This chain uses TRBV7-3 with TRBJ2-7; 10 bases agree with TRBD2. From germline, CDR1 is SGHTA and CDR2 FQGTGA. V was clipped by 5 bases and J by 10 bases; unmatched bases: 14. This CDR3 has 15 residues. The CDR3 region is CASSRSGGTQEAQYF. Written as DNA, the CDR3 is TGTGCCAGCAGCCGTAGCGGGGGGACACAAGAGGCCCAGTACTTC.

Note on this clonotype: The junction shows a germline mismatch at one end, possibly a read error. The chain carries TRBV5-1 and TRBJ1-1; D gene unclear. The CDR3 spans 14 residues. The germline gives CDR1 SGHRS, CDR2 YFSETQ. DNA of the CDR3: TGTGCCAGCAGCTTAGCCCAGATCAACACTGAAGCTTTCTTT. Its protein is CASSLAQINTEAFF. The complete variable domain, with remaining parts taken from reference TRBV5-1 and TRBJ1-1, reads KAGVTQTPRYLIKTRGQQVTLSCSPISGHRSVSWYQQTPGQGLQFLFEYFSETQRNKGNFPGRFSGRQFSNSRSEMNVSTLELGDSALYLCASSLAQINTEAFFGQGTRLTVV.

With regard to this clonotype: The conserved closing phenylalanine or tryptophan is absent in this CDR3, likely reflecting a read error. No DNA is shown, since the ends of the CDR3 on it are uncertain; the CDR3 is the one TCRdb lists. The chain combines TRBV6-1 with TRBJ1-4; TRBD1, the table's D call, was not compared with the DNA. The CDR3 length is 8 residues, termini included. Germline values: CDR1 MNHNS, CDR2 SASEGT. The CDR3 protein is CASRAGTG.

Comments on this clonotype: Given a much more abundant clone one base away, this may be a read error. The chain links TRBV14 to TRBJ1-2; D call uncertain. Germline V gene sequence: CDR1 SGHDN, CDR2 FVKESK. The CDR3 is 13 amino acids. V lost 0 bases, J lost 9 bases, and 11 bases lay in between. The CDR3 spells CASSQDRLVRYTF. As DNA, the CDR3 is TGTGCCAGCAGCCAAGATAGGCTCGTCCGCTACACCTTC.